This T cell receptor beta chain was identified during a study of blood T cell repertoires in COVID-19 (dated by TCRdb to the early 2020s). About the full investigation: ImmuneRACE Cohort 3 recovered participants were defined by two consecutive negative NP/OP PCR tests, healthcare professional clearance, or symptom resolution. Collaborator samples came from the United States, Italy and Spain and covered acute and convalescent phases of COVID-19. The prospective study material was composed of cDNA or gDNA derived from T cells, B-cell-depleted T cells, or PBMCs. Where available, HLA class I and class II types were obtained from metadata supplied by the sample provider rather than from assay-based typing. Nearly every sample came with metadata listing a de-identified subject ID, COVID-19 status, age in years and sex. Deeply sampled blood TCRbeta repertoires from subjects exposed to, actively infected with, or recovered from COVID-19 were included in the dataset. The repertoires were made available in a free public database intended to serve as a resource for research on the immune response to SARS-CoV-2. Samples were obtained from the ongoing ImmuneRACE study (first 160 participants) and from 1,254 subjects provided by 6 global collaborators. The paper as a whole reports these results and caveats: The quantity of clinical and demographic metadata differed by source and by participant and was supplied without curation.

Note on this clone: Its recognized antigen is unknown. Qualities for individual bases were not recorded, and no much larger clone is one base off.

The immunoSEQ Assay, a bias-controlled multiplex PCR, was used to amplify TCRbeta CDR3 regions from genomic DNA. From the authors' description of their analysis: The number of nucleated cells in each sample was estimated from the amplification of reference gene primers within the assay. Sequence reads were collapsed and filtered to measure the absolute abundance of every unique TCRbeta CDR3 rearrangement. For each sample, productive Simpson clonality was calculated by taking the square root of Simpson's diversity index across productive rearrangements. TCRdb holds this immuneACCESS table with in-frame rearrangements only. Some clones are missing; in checked studies, unresolved V genes explain under half, and the rest has no known cause. Clone size and the V and J calls come from that table; the DNA yielded D and trimming. Across this sample there are more than 200,000 clones, with over 75% seen only once. 7% to 7.5% of the sample lies in the top ten.

Participants in the prospective study were enrolled through a virtual design, were aged about 18 to 90 years, and lived in about two dozen United States geographic areas. Cohort assignment in the prospective study relied on participant-reported clinical history from a screening survey and a study questionnaire. Mobile phlebotomists in the prospective study collected whole blood, serum and a nasopharyngeal or oropharyngeal swab from every participant. Prospective study participants could optionally give additional blood draws and questionnaires over a roughly two-month period. Prospective study blood samples were shipped either frozen or at room temperature before DNA extraction. The CDR3 has 15 amino acids, counting the end cysteine and phenylalanine. Only the CDR3 DNA stays, 45 bases, in frame from base 1. Trimming costs V 1 base and J 0 bases, and their ends lie 8 bases apart. CDR1 is given as SGHVS and CDR2 as FQNEAQ, both from the germline V gene.

Sequencing used PBMCs or T cells enriched from blood (not recorded which). The chain is encoded by TRBV7-8 joined to TRBJ2-3; there is no confident call for the D gene. This TCR derives from a man aged 25-45 years in a cohort exposed to, infected with or recovered from COVID-19 (not recorded which). The CDR3 loop reads CASSLDYSSTDTQYF. The nucleotides read TGTGCCAGCAGCTTAGACTATTCAAGCACAGATACGCAGTATTTT. When the CDR3 is completed using the reference TRBV7-8 and TRBJ2-3 genes on either side, the full variable domain is GAGVSQSPRYKVAKRGQDVALRCDPISGHVSLFWYQQALGQGPEFLTYFQNEAQLDKSGLPSDRFFAERPEGSVSTLKIQRTQQEDSAVYLCASSLDYSSTDTQYFGPGTRLTVL.